The 15 T cell receptor beta chains below come from one sample, sequenced in a study of T cell responses to AZD1222 COVID-19 vaccine. The repertoire was sequenced with immunoSEQ multiplex PCR; TCRdb's copy has only in-frame clones and lacks some. The sample records around 140,000 clones, 85% to 95% being singletons. The source material was peripheral blood, sampled after recovery from COVID-19. The receptor source for this set is an adult who had recovered from COVID-19.

The genes are TRBV27 and TRBJ1-2; no definite D call. Germline-derived CDR1 and CDR2 are MNHEY and SMNVEV (reference sequence). The CDR3 runs 13 residues. The V end was cut by 1 base, the J end by 4 bases, with 7 bases between. The CDR3 loop reads CASSLYSSYGYTF. DNA for the CDR3: TGTGCCAGCAGTTTATATTCCAGCTATGGCTACACCTTC.

The chain carries TRBV7-9 and TRBJ2-7; no clear D gene. Germline CDR1 reads SEHNR; CDR2 reads FQNEAQ (reference sequence). The CDR3 length is 12 residues. V lost 8 bases and J lost 3, with 11 bases in between. The CDR3 sequence is CASGGRFYEQYF. The CDR3 DNA reads TGTGCCAGCGGCGGACGGTTCTACGAGCAGTACTTC. The complete variable domain, with remaining parts taken from reference TRBV7-9 and TRBJ2-7, reads DTGVSQNPRHKITKRGQNVTFRCDPISEHNRLYWYRQTLGQGPEFLTYFQNEAQLEKSRLLSDRFSAERPKGSFSTLEIQRTEQGDSAMYLCASGGRFYEQYFGPGTRLTVT.

The chain combines TRBV12-3 or TRBV12-4 with TRBJ1-1, with 7 nucleotides matching TRBD1. The V and J ends lost 6 bases and 6 bases, in that order; junction bases with no gene match: 7. The CDR3 has 13 residues. The CDR3 sequence: CASRVGGAAEAFF. The CDR3 region has the DNA TGTGCCAGCAGGGTAGGGGGCGCTGCTGAAGCTTTCTTT.

This chain links TRBV28 with TRBJ1-2; the D is unclear. CDR1 and CDR2 from the germline V gene are MDHEN and SYDVKM. V lost 2 bases and J 4 bases, leaving 11 bases between the germline ends. The CDR3 spans 14 residues. The CDR3 protein is CASSLPDKGYGYTF. CDR3 bases: TGTGCCAGCAGTTTACCCGACAAGGGCTATGGCTACACCTTC.

The J gene is TRBJ1-2, the V gene TRBV28, with a tentative D call TRBD1 (6 bases). The V gene lost 7 bases and the J gene lost 4 bases, with 10 bases spanning the gap. Germline CDR1 is MDHEN and CDR2 is SYDVKM. This CDR3 comprises 12 residues. This chain's CDR3 is CASKQGGYGYTF. CDR3 nucleotides: TGTGCCAGCAAACAGGGAGGCTATGGCTACACCTTC.

The chain combines TRBV5-4 with TRBJ2-1; a weak D match, TRBD2 (6 bases). The V gene's germline CDR1 is SGHNT and CDR2 YYREEE (reference sequence). V was shortened by 4 bases and J by 5 bases, with 13 bases between the two germline ends. This CDR3 spans 14 amino acids. CDR3 nucleotides: TGTGCCAGCAGCCCACCGATAGCGGACAATGAGCAGTTCTTC. It yields the protein CASSPPIADNEQFF.

The V call is TRBV29-1, the J call TRBJ2-2; D possibly corresponds to TRBD1 (5 bases). V lost 6 bases and J lost 6, with 14 bases in between. CDR3 length: 13 amino acids. CDR1 is SQVTM, CDR2 ANQGSEA, per germline. The CDR3 reads CSVLQGFSGELFF. In DNA, the CDR3 is TGCAGCGTGTTGCAGGGTTTCTCCGGGGAGCTGTTTTTT.

This clone was seen more than once but under ten times. The chain carries TRBV5-1 and TRBJ1-2, with TRBD1 identical over 7 bases. This CDR3 is built from 15 residues. From germline, CDR1 is SGHRS and CDR2 YFSETQ. V shed 4 bases and J 4 bases; nucleotides not matched to a gene: 10. The CDR3, as DNA: TGCGCCAGCAGCCCGGCCCCGGGACAGAGCTATGGCTACACCTTC. As protein: CASSPAPGQSYGYTF.

The V gene is TRBV6-1, the J gene TRBJ1-6; D uncertain. CDR3 length: 16 residues. V was pared by 2 bases and J by 0 bases, with 8 bases between. Germline V CDR1 and CDR2: MNHNS, SASEGT. The CDR3 coding sequence is TGTGCCAGCAGTGAAAGGATGAGCTCCTATAATTCACCCCTCCACTTT. Protein sequence: CASSERMSSYNSPLHF.

The chain employs TRBV9 and TRBJ2-7; the match to TRBD1 covers 9 bases. V dropped 2 bases and J dropped 7; count of bases not matched to a gene: 13. The CDR3 is 16 amino acids. The germline V gene encodes CDR1 SGDLS and CDR2 YYNGEE. As DNA, the CDR3 is TGTGCCAGCAGCGTTTCCTCCGGGACAGGGCCTGTTGAGCAGTACTTC. This translates into CASSVSSGTGPVEQYF.

The V and J genes are TRBV3-1 (or the pseudogene TRBV3-2) and TRBJ2-5, with TRBD2 as a possible D gene (5 bases). In germline, CDR1 is LGHDT, CDR2 YNNKEL (reference sequence). Trimming removed 1 base from V and 5 bases from J, with 14 bases in between. This CDR3 is 15 amino acids long. The CDR3 loop reads CASSQASRARETQYF. The DNA of the CDR3 is TGTGCCAGCAGCCAAGCGTCGAGGGCAAGGGAGACCCAGTACTTC.

The chain combines TRBV28 with TRBJ1-5; D not resolved. The germline V and J ends were trimmed by 7 bases and 5 bases, with 12 bases remaining between them. This CDR3 is 13 amino acids long. Per the germline V gene, CDR1 is MDHEN and CDR2 is SYDVKM. CDR3 sequence (DNA): TGTGCCAGCATCGCGGGAAGCCATCAGCCCCAGCATTTT. This codes for CASIAGSHQPQHF.

This sequence joins TRBV9 and TRBJ1-2; 8 bases align to TRBD1. The CDR3 extends over 14 amino acids. CDR1 and CDR2 (germline): SGDLS, YYNGEE. Losses at the gene ends were 2 bases for V and 4 bases for J; bases not matched to a gene: 4. The CDR3 region is CASSVGQGSYGYTF. CDR3 DNA: TGTGCCAGCAGCGTCGGACAGGGAAGCTATGGCTACACCTTC.

This CDR3 is CASSLGSGSGYEQYF. In DNA, the CDR3 is TGTGCCAGCAGCTTGGGGAGTGGGTCCGGCTACGAGCAGTACTTC. The chain combines TRBV5-4 with TRBJ2-7; D is uncertain. The CDR3 runs 15 residues. The V gene lost 0 bases and the J gene lost 3 bases, with 13 bases spanning the gap. CDR1 and CDR2 (germline): SGHNT, YYREEE (reference sequence).

J is TRBJ1-5 and V is TRBV7-9, with D uncertain. This CDR3 has 13 residues. Germline assignment: CDR1 SEHNR and CDR2 FQNEAQ (reference sequence). V was pared by 4 bases and J by 7 bases, with 11 bases between. CDR3 residues: CASSSYQDQPQHF. The CDR3 DNA reads TGTGCCAGCAGCTCATACCAGGACCAGCCCCAGCATTTT.